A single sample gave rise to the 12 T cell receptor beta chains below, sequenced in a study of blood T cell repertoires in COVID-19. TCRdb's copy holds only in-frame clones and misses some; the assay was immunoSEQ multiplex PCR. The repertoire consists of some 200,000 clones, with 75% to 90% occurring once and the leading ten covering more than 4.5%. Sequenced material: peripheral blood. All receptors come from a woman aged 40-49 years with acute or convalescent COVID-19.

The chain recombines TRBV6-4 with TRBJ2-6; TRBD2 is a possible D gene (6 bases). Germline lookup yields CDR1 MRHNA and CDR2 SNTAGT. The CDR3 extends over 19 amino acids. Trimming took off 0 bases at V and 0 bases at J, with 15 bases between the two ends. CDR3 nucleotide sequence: TGTGCCAGCAGTGACTCGGAAGGAGGGGATCCCTCTGGGGCCAACGTCCTGACTTTC. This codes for CASSDSEGGDPSGANVLTF.

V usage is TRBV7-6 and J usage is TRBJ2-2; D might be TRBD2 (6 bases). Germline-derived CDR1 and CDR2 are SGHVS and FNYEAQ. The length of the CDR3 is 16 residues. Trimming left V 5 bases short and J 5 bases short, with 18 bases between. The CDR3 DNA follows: TGTGCCAGCAGCGTCGGGGGAGCTTCGGATACCGGGGAGCTGTTTTTT. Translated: CASSVGGASDTGELFF.

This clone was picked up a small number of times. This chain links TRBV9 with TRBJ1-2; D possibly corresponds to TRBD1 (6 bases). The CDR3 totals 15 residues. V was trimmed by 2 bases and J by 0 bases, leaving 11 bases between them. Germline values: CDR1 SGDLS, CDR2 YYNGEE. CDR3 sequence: CASSVSQGTNYGYTF. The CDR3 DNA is TGTGCCAGCAGCGTTTCACAGGGTACTAACTATGGCTACACCTTC.

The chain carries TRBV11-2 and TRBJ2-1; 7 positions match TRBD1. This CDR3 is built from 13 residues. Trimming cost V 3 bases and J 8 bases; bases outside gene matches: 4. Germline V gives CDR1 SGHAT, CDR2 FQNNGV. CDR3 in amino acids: CASSFNRGDEQFF. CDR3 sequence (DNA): TGTGCCAGCAGCTTCAACAGGGGCGATGAGCAGTTCTTC.

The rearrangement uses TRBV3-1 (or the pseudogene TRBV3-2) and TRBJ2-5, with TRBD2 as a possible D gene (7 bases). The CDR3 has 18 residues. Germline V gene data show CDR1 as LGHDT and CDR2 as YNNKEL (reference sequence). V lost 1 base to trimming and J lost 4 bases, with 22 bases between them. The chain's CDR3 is CASSQAAVVRGDIETQYF. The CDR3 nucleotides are TGTGCCAGCAGCCAAGCCGCGGTCGTTCGGGGGGACATAGAGACCCAGTACTTC.

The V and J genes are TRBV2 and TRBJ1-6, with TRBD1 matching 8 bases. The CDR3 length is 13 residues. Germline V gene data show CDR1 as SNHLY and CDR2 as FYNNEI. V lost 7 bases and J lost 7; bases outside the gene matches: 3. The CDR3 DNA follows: TGTGCCAGCACAAGACAGGGGAATTCACCCCTCCACTTT. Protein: CASTRQGNSPLHF.

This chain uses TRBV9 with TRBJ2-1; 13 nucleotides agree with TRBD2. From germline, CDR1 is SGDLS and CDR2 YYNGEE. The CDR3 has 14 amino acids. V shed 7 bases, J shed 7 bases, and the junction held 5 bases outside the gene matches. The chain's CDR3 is CASQTSGGINEQFF. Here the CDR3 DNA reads TGTGCCAGCCAGACTAGCGGGGGGATTAATGAGCAGTTCTTC.

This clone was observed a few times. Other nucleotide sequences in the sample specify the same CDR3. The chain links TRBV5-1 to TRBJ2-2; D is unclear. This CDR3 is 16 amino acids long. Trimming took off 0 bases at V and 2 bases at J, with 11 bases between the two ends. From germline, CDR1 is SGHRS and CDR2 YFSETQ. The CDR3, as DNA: TGCGCCAGCAGCTTGGATCCAGGCGTCAACACCGGGGAGCTGTTTTTT. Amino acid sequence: CASSLDPGVNTGELFF.

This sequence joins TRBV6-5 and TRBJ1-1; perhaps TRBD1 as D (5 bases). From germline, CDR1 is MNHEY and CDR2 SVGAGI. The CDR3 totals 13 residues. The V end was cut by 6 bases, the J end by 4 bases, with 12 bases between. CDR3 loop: CASSPQGATEAFF. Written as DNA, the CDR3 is TGTGCCAGCAGCCCCCAGGGTGCCACTGAAGCTTTCTTT.

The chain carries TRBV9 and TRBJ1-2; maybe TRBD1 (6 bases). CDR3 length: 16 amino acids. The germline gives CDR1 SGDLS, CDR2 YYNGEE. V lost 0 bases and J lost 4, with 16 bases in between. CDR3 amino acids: CASSVAQQGSFYGYTF. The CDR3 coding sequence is TGTGCCAGCAGCGTAGCCCAACAGGGATCCTTCTATGGCTACACCTTC.

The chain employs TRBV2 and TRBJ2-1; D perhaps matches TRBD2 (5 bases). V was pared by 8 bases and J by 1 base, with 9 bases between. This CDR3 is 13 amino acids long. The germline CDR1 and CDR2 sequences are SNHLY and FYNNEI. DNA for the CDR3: TGTGCCAGCCGGGGTGGTTCCTACAATGAGCAGTTCTTC. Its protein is CASRGGSYNEQFF.

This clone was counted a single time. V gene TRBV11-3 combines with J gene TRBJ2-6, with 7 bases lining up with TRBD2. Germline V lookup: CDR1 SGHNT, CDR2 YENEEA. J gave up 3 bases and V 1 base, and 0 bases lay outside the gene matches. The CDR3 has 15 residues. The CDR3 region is CASSLGGSGANVLTF. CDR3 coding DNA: TGTGCCAGCAGCTTAGGCGGGAGTGGGGCCAACGTCCTGACTTTC.